The clone carrying this TCR beta chain was observed a handful of times. Its antigen is unknown. This sample was included in a study of T cells in localized non-small cell lung cancer. Notes on the study in general: Uninvolved adjacent lung had more T cell clonality than any other tissue, topping tumor. Higher adjacent-lung clonality was associated with shorter survival. Out of the top 100 tumor clones, a median about 50 were seen in adjacent lung.

CDR1 and CDR2 (germline): SGHRS, YFSETQ. Trimming pared 7 bases from V and 6 bases from J, leaving 21 bases between. There are 15 residues in the CDR3. The assay was immunoSEQ multiplex PCR, and TCRdb's table has in-frame clones only and misses some. The sample carries 10,000 to 15,000 clones, approximately 84% recorded once. The material was peripheral blood, obtained before any cancer treatment. The chain employs TRBV5-1 and TRBJ2-3; D not certain. The origin of this receptor is a male donor aged 60 or older with stage I squamous cell lung carcinoma. CDR3 in DNA: TGCGCCAGCGCGTGGGCTTCAACTCGGGTGGATACGCAGTATTTT. It yields the protein CASAWASTRVDTQYF.